This T cell receptor (beta chain) originates from a study of cytomegalovirus exposure and HLA in healthy donors (dated by TCRdb to between 2016 and 2019). Notes on the research overall: A later analysis indicated that the roughly 120 validation repertoires were generated on the platform also employed for the approximately 690 repertoires of the first cohort. The study aimed to test whether signatures of past pathogen exposure could be identified by cataloging public T cell receptors. Along with the roughly 610-subject first cohort, a separate validation cohort of more than 90 different subjects was used. To predict cytomegalovirus infection status, the study brought together high-throughput TCR immunosequencing, statistical association of individual TCRs with disease status, and machine learning.

Here is what the overall study found, with its caveats: Most TCR sequences were observed very rarely across donors, whereas some public TCRs were present in many individuals. A later analysis found that TCRs clustered in the first cohort also tended to co-occur in the 120 or so validation repertoires, with 94% of cluster scores above 0. A later analysis had no HLA typing for the validation cohort, so co-occurrence there was scored across all 110 or so repertoires. It was suggested by the authors that the approach could potentially be generalized to other disease states and immunological phenotypes. Three of the identified cytomegalovirus-associated TCR beta chains were confirmed in vitro to be specific for cytomegalovirus antigens. Cytomegalovirus status was reported to be diagnosed by the classifier with high specificity and sensitivity in both the original and validation cohorts. The study listed approximately 160 TCR beta chains as associated with cytomegalovirus.

Libraries were made using the immunoSEQ multiplex PCR assay. As for the authors' bioinformatics: A statistical classification framework was built to diagnose cytomegalovirus status from the catalog of TCR beta chain sequences. TCRdb carries this immuneACCESS record with in-frame sequences only. Its versions omit some clonotypes, under half of them owing to an unresolved V gene in the studies checked, with the rest unexplained. V and J calls and clone size are given by that table; D and trimming were obtained from the DNA. Present in this sample are roughly 120,000 clones, 85% to 95% of which were seen just once. The ten largest clonotypes hold roughly 1.2% of the sample. The donors belonged to the validation cohort of about 130 subjects, which was separate from the approximately 700-subject first cohort. As for this clone: What this receptor recognizes is not known. Nothing much larger sits one base from this clone, and base qualities are not available.

V and J are truncated by 6 bases and 6 bases respectively, leaving an intervening sequence of 8 bases. CDR1 and CDR2 were assigned from the germline V gene as ENHRY and SYGVKD. Reading from cysteine to phenylalanine, the CDR3 counts 11 amino acids. Only the CDR3 DNA is retained, 33 bases long and in frame from the first base. This TCR derives from a woman aged 18-29 years in good health and CMV-seronegative. This chain is built from TRBV10-3 and TRBJ1-2; the D gene assignment is ambiguous. The sequenced sample consisted of PBMCs. The CDR3 is CAISGVDGYTF. The DNA sequence reads TGTGCCATCAGCGGGGTAGATGGCTACACCTTC.